These 23 T cell receptor beta chains came from one sample sequenced in a study of blood T cells in healthy people across ages. PCR was performed a second time for about 6 to 12 cycles using a sample-barcoded 5' primer and a J-beta primer mix. Each CDR3 protein is one row after TCRdb ran MiXCR on the 5' RACE reads. The sample has 650,000 to 1,000,000 distinct CDR3 sequences, 35% to 40% seen once; the top ten hold around 13%. Sequenced input: blood. These receptors came from a young man in good health.

As for this clonotype: With a much larger clone just one base away, this may be a read error. This chain uses TRBV9 with TRBJ2-1; D may match TRBD1 or TRBD2 (5 bases each). Trimming left V 4 bases short and J 3 bases short, with 14 bases between. Germline values: CDR1 SGDLS, CDR2 YYNGEE. The CDR3 consists of 15 residues. CDR3 sequence: CASSLQRGLYNEQFF. DNA of the CDR3: TGTGCCAGCAGCCTCCAGAGGGGTCTCTACAATGAGCAGTTCTTC. The full variable domain, its missing parts supplied by reference TRBV9 and TRBJ2-1, is DSGVTQTPKHLITATGQRVTLRCSPRSGDLSVYWYQQSLDQGLQFLIQYYNGEERAKGNILERFSAQQFPDLHSELNLSSLELGDSALYFCASSLQRGLYNEQFFGPGTRLTVL.

For this clonotype: One junction end disagrees with the germline gene, perhaps due to a read error. The V call is TRBV2, the J call TRBJ1-1; tentative D call: TRBD1 (6 bases). This CDR3 spans 13 amino acids. CDR1 is SNHLY and CDR2 is FYNNEI in the germline V gene. The CDR3 protein is CASTVKGGTEAFF. The CDR3 DNA sequence: TGTGCGAGCACAGTGAAAGGGGGCACTGAAGCTTTCTTT.

The chain joins TRBV20-1 to TRBJ2-5; D is possibly TRBD1 or TRBD2 (5 bases each). The CDR3 spans 13 residues. Trimming took off 4 bases at V and 7 bases at J, with 16 bases between the two ends. CDR1 DFQATT and CDR2 SNEGSKA come from the germline V gene (reference sequence). In nucleotides, the CDR3 is TGCAGTGCTAACCCCGGGACCGTAGCGACCCAGTACTTC. Amino acid sequence: CSANPGTVATQYF.

The chain joins TRBV9 to TRBJ2-5, with D unclear. CDR3 length: 12 amino acids. The V gene lost 1 base and the J gene lost 11 bases, with 12 bases spanning the gap. Germline V CDR1 and CDR2: SGDLS, YYNGEE. The CDR3 DNA sequence: TGTGCCAGCAGCGTATTAGGCGAAGAGCAGTACTTC. Translated, it gives CASSVLGEEQYF.

The J gene is TRBJ2-2, the V gene TRBV7-2, with 7 bases matching TRBD2. After removal of 7 bases from V and 4 bases from J, the junction contained 12 bases not matched to a gene. The CDR3 runs to 16 residues. Germline values: CDR1 SGHTA, CDR2 FQGNSA. As DNA, the CDR3 is TGTGCCAGCACCAGATGGACTAGTGGGGGCACCGGGGAGCTGTTTTTT. Translation gives CASTRWTSGGTGELFF.

CDR3 sequence (DNA): TGTGCCAGCAGCTTAGCGGGGGAGCGGTACAATGAGCAGTTCTTC. Translating gives CASSLAGERYNEQFF. This chain uses TRBV7-9 with TRBJ2-1; D tentatively fits TRBD1 or TRBD2 (5 bases each). Germline V gene sequence: CDR1 SEHNR, CDR2 FQNEAQ (reference sequence). Trimming shortened V by 0 bases and J by 4 bases, and 10 bases separated the two germline ends. The length of the CDR3 is 15 residues.

The chain employs TRBV7-2 and TRBJ1-6; 9 bases are a match to TRBD1. The length of the CDR3 is 15 residues. The germline V gene has CDR1 SGHTA and CDR2 FQGNSA. J lost 5 bases, V lost 5 bases, and 4 bases had no gene match. CDR3 loop: CASSPTGGNNSPLHF. As DNA, the CDR3 is TGTGCCAGCAGCCCCACAGGGGGCAATAATTCACCCCTCCACTTT. The whole variable domain, remainder taken from reference TRBV7-2 and TRBJ1-6, is GAGVSQSPSNKVTEKGKDVELRCDPISGHTALYWYRQSLGQGLEFLIYFQGNSAPDKSGLPSDRFSAERTGGSVSTLTIQRTQQEDSAVYLCASSPTGGNNSPLHFGNGTRLTVT.

This clonotype was found a few times. The chain recombines TRBV6-5 with TRBJ2-1; the D gene is possibly TRBD1 (6 bases). V lost 5 bases, J lost 14 bases, and 19 bases lay in between. Germline CDR1 MNHEY, CDR2 SVGAGI. The CDR3 is 13 amino acids. CDR3 protein: CASSPETGKPEFF. The CDR3 bases are TGTGCCAGCAGTCCCGAAACAGGGAAACCGGAGTTCTTC.

The V and J genes are TRBV25-1 and TRBJ2-7, with D possibly TRBD1 on 6 matching bases. This CDR3 has 15 amino acids. The germline gives CDR1 MGHDK, CDR2 SYGVNS. Trimming took 4 bases from V and 7 from J, leaving 20 bases between them. The DNA of the CDR3 is TGTGCCAGCAGTGGTGGACAGCTAGTTACCAATGAGCAGTACTTC. It codes for CASSGGQLVTNEQYF.

Concerning this clonotype itself: One end of the junction does not line up with germline, which may come from a read error. This chain connects TRBV7-2 to TRBJ2-4; 9 bases agree with TRBD2. The J call may not be correct, given that the DNA end is closer to TRBJ2-7. Germline CDR1 reads SGHTA; CDR2 reads FQGNSA. The CDR3 sequence is 16 residues long. CDR3 amino acids: CVSSRTSGSSSYEQYF. CDR3 nucleotides: TGTGTCAGCAGTCGTACTAGCGGGTCCAGCTCCTACGAGCAGTACTTC.

In this sample, this clonotype turned up many times. V gene TRBV12-3 or TRBV12-4 combines with J gene TRBJ1-2; D is possibly TRBD1 (5 bases). V dropped 4 bases and J dropped 6 bases, with 18 bases sitting between them. This CDR3 has 15 amino acids. In DNA form, the CDR3 reads TGTGCCAGCAGTTACCACCAGGGATCTGAGGATGGCTACACCTTC. It yields the protein CASSYHQGSEDGYTF.

The gene calls are TRBV9 and TRBJ2-7, with TRBD2 matching 9 bases. With 0 bases clipped from V and 7 bases from J, the junction kept 11 bases outside the gene matches. Germline V CDR1 and CDR2: SGDLS, YYNGEE. The CDR3 consists of 16 residues. CDR3 residues: CASSVGWRGGNNEQYF. The CDR3 nucleotides read TGTGCCAGCAGCGTAGGTTGGCGGGGGGGCAACAATGAGCAGTACTTC.

This clonotype was counted a few times. The chain has TRBV7-2 and TRBJ2-2, with D tentatively TRBD1 (6 bases). The V end lost 3 bases, the J end lost 5 bases, and 13 bases lay between the germline ends. CDR3 size: 15 residues. Germline CDR1 reads SGHTA; CDR2 reads FQGNSA. As DNA, the CDR3 is TGTGCCAGCAGCTTCGATCAGGGGCTGACCGGGGAGCTGTTTTTT. Protein: CASSFDQGLTGELFF.

A few counts support this clonotype. The chain links TRBV12-3 or TRBV12-4 to TRBJ1-2; 9 bases map to TRBD1. The CDR3 is 14 amino acids. Trimming cost V 5 bases and J 7 bases; bases outside gene matches: 8. The CDR3 here is CASSEQGARGGYTF. The CDR3 nucleotides are TGTGCCAGCAGTGAACAGGGGGCGCGGGGTGGCTACACCTTC.

V is TRBV24-1 and J is TRBJ1-2, with D hard to call. Trimming removed 5 bases at V and 8 bases at J, with 11 bases between. Germline V CDR1 and CDR2: KGHDR, SFDVKD. The CDR3 is made up of 12 amino acids. This chain's CDR3 is CATSVSGIGYTF. In DNA form, the CDR3 reads TGTGCCACCAGTGTGTCTGGGATAGGCTACACCTTC.

This clonotype was detected many times. The chain employs TRBV6-5 and TRBJ2-1, with 11 bases aligning to TRBD2. Unmatched junction bases numbered 10, after V lost 8 bases and J lost 4 bases. Germline CDR1 MNHEY, CDR2 SVGAGI. The CDR3 spans 16 residues. CDR3 nucleotides: TGTGCCAGCCGCAAGACTAGCGGGGCGATTTACAATGAGCAGTTCTTC. This gives the protein CASRKTSGAIYNEQFF.

This clonotype has more than one count but fewer than ten. The chain employs TRBV6-5 and TRBJ1-2; tentatively, D is TRBD1 (5 bases). The CDR3 covers 17 residues. Germline V CDR1 and CDR2: MNHEY, SVGAGI. V dropped 3 bases and J dropped 5 bases, with 22 bases sitting between them. CDR3 bases: TGTGCCAGCAGTTATCGAGAGGCTGGGGGAAAGGGGTATGGCTACACCTTC. It specifies CASSYREAGGKGYGYTF.

To note about this clonotype: Given a much more abundant clone one base away, this may be a read error. This chain joins TRBV7-2 and TRBJ2-3; 8 nucleotides match TRBD2. This CDR3 spans 16 amino acids. In germline, CDR1 is SGHTA, CDR2 FQGNSA. This chain's CDR3 is CASGLAGTTSTDTQYF. The CDR3 DNA reads as TGTGCCAGCGGCTTAGCGGGGACAACTAGCACAGATACGCAGTATTTT.

This chain connects TRBV5-1 to TRBJ1-2; a weak D match, TRBD1 (5 bases). Trimming took off 4 bases at V and 8 bases at J, with 18 bases between the two ends. Germline CDR1 reads SGHRS; CDR2 reads YFSETQ. The CDR3 consists of 14 residues. Here the CDR3 reads CASSVEGPRGGYTF. The DNA of the CDR3 is TGCGCCAGCAGCGTGGAGGGACCCCGGGGGGGCTACACCTTC. The full variable domain, completed using reference TRBV5-1 and TRBJ1-2, is KAGVTQTPRYLIKTRGQQVTLSCSPISGHRSVSWYQQTPGQGLQFLFEYFSETQRNKGNFPGRFSGRQFSNSRSEMNVSTLELGDSALYLCASSVEGPRGGYTFGSGTRLTVV.

The chain combines TRBV4-3 with TRBJ2-2, with a weak D call TRBD1 (5 bases). V was trimmed by 0 bases and J by 6 bases, leaving 11 bases between them. Per germline, CDR1 LGHNA and CDR2 YSLEER. The CDR3 is made up of 15 amino acids. The CDR3 region is CASSQETGDPGELFF. DNA of the CDR3: TGCGCCAGCAGCCAAGAAACAGGAGACCCCGGGGAGCTGTTTTTT.

This clonotype was seen at least ten times. V is TRBV20-1 and J is TRBJ2-5; D unresolved. V dropped 1 base and J dropped 1 base, with 7 bases sitting between them. The CDR3 spans 13 residues. The germline CDR1 and CDR2 sequences are DFQATT and SNEGSKA (reference sequence). For the CDR3, the DNA is TGCAGTGCTAGAGGCCTCCGCCAAGAGACCCAGTACTTC. This sequence encodes CSARGLRQETQYF.

V and J are TRBV5-6 and TRBJ1-5; TRBD1 might be the D (5 bases). Trimming stripped 4 bases from V and 6 bases from J, with 11 bases between. CDR1 SGHDT and CDR2 YYEEEE come from the germline V gene. The CDR3 extends over 13 amino acids. CDR3 nucleotides: TGTGCCAGCAGCCAAGGGACGGCTCAGCCCCAGCATTTT. This sequence encodes CASSQGTAQPQHF.

This clonotype occurred a few times. This chain connects TRBV5-6 to TRBJ1-2; 7 positions agree with TRBD1. V lost 4 bases to trimming and J lost 6 bases; unmatched junction nucleotides: 6. Looked up from germline, CDR1 is SGHDT and CDR2 is YYEEEE. This CDR3 has 13 residues. The DNA of the CDR3 is TGTGCCAGCAGCCCAGGGGGATTCGATGGCTACACCTTC. It specifies CASSPGGFDGYTF.